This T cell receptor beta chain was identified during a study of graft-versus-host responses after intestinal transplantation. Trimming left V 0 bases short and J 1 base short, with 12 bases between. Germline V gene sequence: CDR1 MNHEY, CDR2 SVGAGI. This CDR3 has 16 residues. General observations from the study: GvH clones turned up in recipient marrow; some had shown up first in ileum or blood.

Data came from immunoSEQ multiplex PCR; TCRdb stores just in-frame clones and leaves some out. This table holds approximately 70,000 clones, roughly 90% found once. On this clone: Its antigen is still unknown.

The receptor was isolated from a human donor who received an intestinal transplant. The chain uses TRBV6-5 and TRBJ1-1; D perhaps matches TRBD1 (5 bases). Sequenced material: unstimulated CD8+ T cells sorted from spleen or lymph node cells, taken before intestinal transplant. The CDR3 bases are TGTGCCAGCAGTTACTCGGGGGGTCCCGCGAACACTGAAGCTTTCTTT. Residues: CASSYSGGPANTEAFF.